This T cell receptor beta chain derives from a study of PD-L1 blockade in urothelial cancer. Study-wide background: Blood was evaluated 3 weeks (second dose) and 6 weeks after therapy began.

CDR1 is SNHLY and CDR2 is FYNNEI in the germline V gene. This CDR3 region has 11 residues. The ends were cut back, 11 bases at V and 4 bases at J, with 12 bases in the middle. This clone was found a few times. Clones were sequenced by immunoSEQ multiplex PCR, and TCRdb holds only the in-frame ones, with some missing. The sample includes tens of thousands of clones, approximately 75% of them seen just once. Here the sequenced sample was PBMCs, taken around atezolizumab (anti-PD-L1) treatment. The receptor comes from a man between 70 and 80 years old with urothelial cancer. This chain uses TRBV2 with TRBJ2-7, with D perhaps matching TRBD1 (6 bases). The CDR3 here is CAGSGQYEQYF. In DNA, the CDR3 is TGTGCCGGGTCCGGACAGTACGAGCAGTACTTC. The variable domain in full, completed from reference TRBV2 and TRBJ2-7, reads EPEVTQTPSHQVTQMGQEVILRCVPISNHLYFYWYRQILGQKVEFLVSFYNNEISEKSEIFDDQFSVERPDGSNFTLKIRSTKLEDSAMYFCAGSGQYEQYFGPGTRLTVT.